The rows below give T cell receptor beta chains drawn from one sample of a study of radiotherapy plus CTLA-4 blockade in lung cancer. This table comes from immunoSEQ multiplex PCR, and its TCRdb copy is limited to in-frame clones, with some not included. The repertoire holds some 64,000 clones, less than 85% seen once, with roughly 15% in the top ten. Source: peripheral blood, taken from a patient treated with radiotherapy plus ipilimumab. These receptor sequences come from a human donor with non-small cell lung cancer whose response to radiotherapy plus ipilimumab could not be evaluated. Some clones in this sample may be carry-over from other donors' samples. Each CDR3 is given without its conserved first and last residue. Clone size is stated in some rows and not others, as once, few, many or a class when expanded.

TRBV11-2	few	TRBJ2-5	ASSLAMGDSGTQY
TRBV10-3	-	TRBJ1-2	AISPRQAANYGYT
TRBV4-1	-	TRBJ2-7	ASSQDPPDEQY
TRBV27	-	TRBJ1-6	ASSPVGSYNSPLH
TRBV6-5	once	TRBJ2-4	ASHQAGGGNIQY
TRBV20-1	once	TRBJ2-5	SASLEETQY
TRBV6-5	few	TRBJ2-3	ASSPGTGEVTQY
TRBV6-5	-	TRBJ1-1	ASSYSEAENTEAF
TRBV14	once	TRBJ1-2	ASSQATGYGYT
TRBV6-1	-	TRBJ1-4	ASSAHVPTGTNEKLF
TRBV5-1	once	TRBJ2-1	ASSFGTSEEEQF
TRBV27	-	TRBJ2-1	ASSSPPTSRNEQF
TRBV28	-	TRBJ1-1	ASTPGQFLNTEAF